This T cell receptor (beta chain) was observed in a study of shared clonotypes between healthy human individuals. On this clone itself: The sample contains more than one DNA sequence encoding this CDR3.

Profiled with immunoSEQ multiplex PCR; TCRdb holds only in-frame clones, not every one. The table lists about 1.5 million clones, over 95% of them singletons. This CDR3 comprises 10 residues. From germline, CDR1 is DFQATT and CDR2 SNEGSKA (reference sequence). CD4+ cells were split into CD45RA+ naive and CD45RA-negative memory subsets. The receptor was isolated from a man younger than 45 in good health. The specimen was naive CD4+ T cells sorted from blood. Regarding subset: CD45RA+ positively selected. The chain links TRBV20-1 to TRBJ2-3; D is uncertain. CDR3 sequence (DNA): TGCAGCCCTAGTACAGATACGCAGTATTTT. Protein product: CSPSTDTQYF.